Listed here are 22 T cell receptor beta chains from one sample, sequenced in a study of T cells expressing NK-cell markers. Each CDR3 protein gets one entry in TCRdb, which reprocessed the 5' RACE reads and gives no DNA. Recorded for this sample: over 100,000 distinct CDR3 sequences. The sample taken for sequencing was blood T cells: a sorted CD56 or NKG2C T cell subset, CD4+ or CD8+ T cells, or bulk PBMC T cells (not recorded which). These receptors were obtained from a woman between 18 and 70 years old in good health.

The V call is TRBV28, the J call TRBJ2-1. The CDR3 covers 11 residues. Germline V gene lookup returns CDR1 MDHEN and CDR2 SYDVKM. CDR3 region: CASSFLGEQFF. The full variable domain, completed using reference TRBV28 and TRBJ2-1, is DVKVTQSSRYLVKRTGEKVFLECVQDMDHENMFWYRQDPGLGLRLIYFSYDVKMKEKGDIPEGYSVSREKKERFSLILESASTNQTSMYLCASSFLGEQFFGPGTRLTVL.

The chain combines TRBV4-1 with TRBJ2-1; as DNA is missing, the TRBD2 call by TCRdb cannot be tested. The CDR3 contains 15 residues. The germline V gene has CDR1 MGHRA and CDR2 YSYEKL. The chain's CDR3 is CASSDTSGGFNEQFF.

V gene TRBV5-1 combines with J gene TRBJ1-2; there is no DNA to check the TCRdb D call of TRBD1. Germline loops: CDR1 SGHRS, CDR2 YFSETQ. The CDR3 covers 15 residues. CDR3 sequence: CASSLGTGGINGYTF. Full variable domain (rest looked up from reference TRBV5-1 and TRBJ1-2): KAGVTQTPRYLIKTRGQQVTLSCSPISGHRSVSWYQQTPGQGLQFLFEYFSETQRNKGNFPGRFSGRQFSNSRSEMNVSTLELGDSALYLCASSLGTGGINGYTFGSGTRLTVV.

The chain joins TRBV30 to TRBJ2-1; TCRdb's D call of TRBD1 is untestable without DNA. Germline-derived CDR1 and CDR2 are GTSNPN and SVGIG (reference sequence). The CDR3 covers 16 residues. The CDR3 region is CASKPKSGQGYNEQFF. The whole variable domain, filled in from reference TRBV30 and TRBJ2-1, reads SQTIHQWPATLVQPVGSPLSLECTVEGTSNPNLYWYRQAAGRGLQLLFYSVGIGQISSEVPQNLSASRPQDRQFILSSKKLLLSDSGFYLCASKPKSGQGYNEQFFGPGTRLTVL.

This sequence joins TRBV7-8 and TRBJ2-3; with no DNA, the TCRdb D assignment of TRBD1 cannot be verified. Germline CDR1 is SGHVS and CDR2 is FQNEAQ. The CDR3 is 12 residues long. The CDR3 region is CASSLGVDTQYF.

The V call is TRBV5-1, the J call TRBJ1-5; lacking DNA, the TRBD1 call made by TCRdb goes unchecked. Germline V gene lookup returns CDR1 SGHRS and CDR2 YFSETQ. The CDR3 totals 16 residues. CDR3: CASSLGAGLGDQPQHF.

CDR3 loop: CASQQGLGYTF. The chain links TRBV9 to TRBJ1-2; the TRBD1 assignment by TCRdb is unverifiable without DNA. The CDR3 is 11 amino acids. Germline values: CDR1 SGDLS, CDR2 YYNGEE.

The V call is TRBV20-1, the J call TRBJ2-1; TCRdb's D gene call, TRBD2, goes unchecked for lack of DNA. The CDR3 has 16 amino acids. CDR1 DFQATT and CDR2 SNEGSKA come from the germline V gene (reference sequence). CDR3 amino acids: CSALAGYSPTYNEQFF.

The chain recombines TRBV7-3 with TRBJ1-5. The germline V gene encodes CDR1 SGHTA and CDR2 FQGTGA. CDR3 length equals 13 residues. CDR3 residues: CASSLSMDQPQHF.

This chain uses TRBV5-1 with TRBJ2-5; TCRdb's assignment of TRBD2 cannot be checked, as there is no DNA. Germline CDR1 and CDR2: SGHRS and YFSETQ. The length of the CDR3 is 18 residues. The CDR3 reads CASSSPELAGGEGETQYF.

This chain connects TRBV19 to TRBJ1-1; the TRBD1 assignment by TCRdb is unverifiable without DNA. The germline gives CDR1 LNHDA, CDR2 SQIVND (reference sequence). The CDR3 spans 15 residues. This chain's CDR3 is CASSIPLLGDTEAFF.

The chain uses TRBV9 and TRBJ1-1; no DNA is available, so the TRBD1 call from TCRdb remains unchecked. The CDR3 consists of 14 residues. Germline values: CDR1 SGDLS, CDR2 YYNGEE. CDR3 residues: CASSVGTGPTEAFF.

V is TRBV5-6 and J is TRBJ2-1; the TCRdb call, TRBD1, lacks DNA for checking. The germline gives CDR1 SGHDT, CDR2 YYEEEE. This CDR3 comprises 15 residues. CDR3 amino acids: CASSHGRGVYNEQFF.

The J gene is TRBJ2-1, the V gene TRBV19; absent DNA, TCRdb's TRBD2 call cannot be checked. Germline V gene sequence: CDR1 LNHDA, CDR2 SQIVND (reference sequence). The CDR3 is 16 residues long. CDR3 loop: CASSIDLVLADNEQFF.

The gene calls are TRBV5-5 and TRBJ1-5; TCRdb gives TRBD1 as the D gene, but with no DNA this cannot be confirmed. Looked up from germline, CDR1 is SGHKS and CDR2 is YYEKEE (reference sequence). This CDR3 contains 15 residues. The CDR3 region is CASSLAEVGGQPQHF.

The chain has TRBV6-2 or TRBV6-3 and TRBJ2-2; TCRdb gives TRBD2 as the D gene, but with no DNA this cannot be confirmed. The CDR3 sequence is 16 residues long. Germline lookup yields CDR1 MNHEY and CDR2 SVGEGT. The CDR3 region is CASSGLADMNTGELFF.

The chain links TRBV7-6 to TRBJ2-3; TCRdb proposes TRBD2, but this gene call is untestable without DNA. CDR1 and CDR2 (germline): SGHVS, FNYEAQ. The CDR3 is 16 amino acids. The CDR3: CASSLGVAGVTDTQYF. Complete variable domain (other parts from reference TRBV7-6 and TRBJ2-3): GAGVSQSPRYKVTKRGQDVALRCDPISGHVSLYWYRQALGQGPEFLTYFNYEAQQDKSGLPNDRFSAERPEGSISTLTIQRTEQRDSAMYRCASSLGVAGVTDTQYFGPGTRLTVL.

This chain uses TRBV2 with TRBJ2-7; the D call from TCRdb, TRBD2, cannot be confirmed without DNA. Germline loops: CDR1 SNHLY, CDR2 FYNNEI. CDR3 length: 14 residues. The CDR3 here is CASSVSGGTYEQYF. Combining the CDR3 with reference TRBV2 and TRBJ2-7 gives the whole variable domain EPEVTQTPSHQVTQMGQEVILRCVPISNHLYFYWYRQILGQKVEFLVSFYNNEISEKSEIFDDQFSVERPDGSNFTLKIRSTKLEDSAMYFCASSVSGGTYEQYFGPGTRLTVT.

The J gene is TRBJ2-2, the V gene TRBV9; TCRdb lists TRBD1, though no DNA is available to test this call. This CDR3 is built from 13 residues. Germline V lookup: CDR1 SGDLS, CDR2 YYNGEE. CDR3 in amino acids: CASRDTHTGELFF.

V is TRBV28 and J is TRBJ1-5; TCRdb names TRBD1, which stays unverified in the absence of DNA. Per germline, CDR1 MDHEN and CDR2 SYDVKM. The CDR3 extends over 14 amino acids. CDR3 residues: CASLTGNSNQPQHF. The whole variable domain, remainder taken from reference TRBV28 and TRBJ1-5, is DVKVTQSSRYLVKRTGEKVFLECVQDMDHENMFWYRQDPGLGLRLIYFSYDVKMKEKGDIPEGYSVSREKKERFSLILESASTNQTSMYLCASLTGNSNQPQHFGDGTRLSIL.

The CDR3 here is CSARNWTHHNNEQFF. V gene TRBV20-1 combines with J gene TRBJ2-1. CDR3 length equals 15 residues. From germline, CDR1 is DFQATT and CDR2 SNEGSKA (reference sequence).

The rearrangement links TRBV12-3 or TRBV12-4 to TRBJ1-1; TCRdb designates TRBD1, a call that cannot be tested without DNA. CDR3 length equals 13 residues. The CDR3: CASSPRGQAEAFF.